This TCR beta chain was identified during a study of T cell changes during pregnancy in multiple sclerosis. TCRdb keeps only in-frame clones here, not all; method: immunoSEQ multiplex PCR. The sample records 14,000 to 15,000 clones, 86% being singletons. The CDR3 is made up of 15 amino acids. V dropped 4 bases and J dropped 4 bases, with 16 bases sitting between them. CDR1 and CDR2 from the germline V gene are SGHVS and FQNEAQ. The specimen comprised CD8+ T cells from peripheral blood mononuclear cells, sampled in the first trimester of pregnancy. The chain joins TRBV7-8 to TRBJ1-1; TRBD1 is a possible D gene (5 bases). The TCR sequence derives from a female donor with multiple sclerosis, enrolled in a pregnancy study. The CDR3 DNA follows: TGTGCCAGCAGCTGGACCGGTGGGGGGGGCACTGAAGCTTTCTTT. It specifies CASSWTGGGGTEAFF.